The T cell receptor (beta chain) under discussion was sequenced for a study of monozygotic twins with inflammatory bowel disease. Whole-study findings and limits: For repertoire similarity, concordant twins did not differ from discordant twins, possibly because power was limited. IBD patients, compared with healthy twins, shared fewer clonotypes with others (especially with disease activity).

The CDR3 is made up of 16 amino acids. Comments on this clonotype: Antigen: not known.

The authors used around 3,500 ng of total RNA per TCR library. Through template switching, UMIs that included a 6-nucleotide sample barcode were added. TCRdb re-analyzed the 5' RACE reads; it lists each CDR3 protein once, without DNA. The sample's table shows 400,000 to 500,000 distinct CDR3 sequences. This TCR was recovered from a human donor with ulcerative colitis or Crohn's disease, or a healthy co-twin of an affected twin (not recorded which). Sequencing used blood. The chain employs TRBV21-1 and TRBJ2-3. TRBV21-1 is noted as a pseudogene. This CDR3 reads CASSNSCCPSTDTQYF.